The T cell receptor beta chain described here comes from a study of blood T cell repertoires in COVID-19. The CDR3 consists of 18 residues. CDR1 and CDR2 (germline): LGHDT, YNNKEL (reference sequence). The V gene lost 4 bases and the J gene lost 2 bases, with 18 bases spanning the gap. TCRdb keeps only in-frame clones here, not all; method: immunoSEQ multiplex PCR. Among fewer than 150,000 clones listed, less than 85% were seen once. The TCR originated in a human donor in a cohort sampled during active COVID-19. This chain joins TRBV3-1 (or the pseudogene TRBV3-2) and TRBJ2-6, with D possibly matching TRBD1 (7 bases). The sample consisted of peripheral blood. DNA for the CDR3: TGTGCCAGCAGCCCCCATCCGGAGGGGGCCCCTGGGGCCAACGTCCTGACTTTC. Its protein is CASSPHPEGAPGANVLTF.